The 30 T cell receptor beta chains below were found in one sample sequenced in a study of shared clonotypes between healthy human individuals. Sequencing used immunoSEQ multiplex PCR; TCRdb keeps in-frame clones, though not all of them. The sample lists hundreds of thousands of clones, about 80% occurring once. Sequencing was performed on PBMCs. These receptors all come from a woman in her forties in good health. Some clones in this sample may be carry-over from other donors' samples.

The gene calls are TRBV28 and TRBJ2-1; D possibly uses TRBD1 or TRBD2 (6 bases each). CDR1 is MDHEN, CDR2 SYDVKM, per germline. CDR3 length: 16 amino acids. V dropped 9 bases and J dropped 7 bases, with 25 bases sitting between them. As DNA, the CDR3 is TGTGCCAGTACCCGGGGGCCCACCTCAGGTAGGAATGAGCAGTTCTTC. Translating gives CASTRGPTSGRNEQFF.

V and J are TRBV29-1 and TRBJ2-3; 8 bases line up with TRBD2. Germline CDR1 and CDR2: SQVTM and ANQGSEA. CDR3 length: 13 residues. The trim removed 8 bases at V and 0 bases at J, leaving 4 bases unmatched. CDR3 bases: TGCAGCTTTTCTAGCGGGAGCACAGATACGCAGTATTTT. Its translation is CSFSSGSTDTQYF.

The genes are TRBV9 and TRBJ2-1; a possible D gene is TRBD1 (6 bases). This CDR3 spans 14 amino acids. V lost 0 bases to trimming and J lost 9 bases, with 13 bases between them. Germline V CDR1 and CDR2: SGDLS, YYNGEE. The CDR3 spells CASSVALGAGEQFF. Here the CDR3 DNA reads TGTGCCAGCAGCGTAGCGCTGGGGGCAGGTGAGCAGTTCTTC.

The CDR3 is CAWSTGTGPPYEQYF. As DNA, the CDR3 is TGTGCCTGGAGCACCGGGACAGGGCCCCCCTACGAGCAGTACTTC. The chain employs TRBV30 and TRBJ2-7; 9 bases agree with TRBD1. Unmatched junction bases numbered 8, after V lost 3 bases and J lost 2 bases. Looked up from germline, CDR1 is GTSNPN and CDR2 is SVGIG (reference sequence). The CDR3 totals 15 residues.

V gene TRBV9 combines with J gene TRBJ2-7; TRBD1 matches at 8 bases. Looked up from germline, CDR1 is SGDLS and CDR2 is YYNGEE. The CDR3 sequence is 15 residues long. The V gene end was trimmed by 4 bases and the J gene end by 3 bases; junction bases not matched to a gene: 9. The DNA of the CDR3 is TGTGCCAGCAGCCATCGACAGGGGCTATACTACGAGCAGTACTTC. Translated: CASSHRQGLYYEQYF.

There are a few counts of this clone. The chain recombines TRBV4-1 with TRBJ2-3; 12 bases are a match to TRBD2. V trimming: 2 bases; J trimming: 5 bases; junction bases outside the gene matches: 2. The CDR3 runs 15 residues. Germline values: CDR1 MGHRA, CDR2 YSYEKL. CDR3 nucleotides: TGCGCCAGCAGCCAACTAGCGGGAGGGGTAGATACGCAGTATTTT. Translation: CASSQLAGGVDTQYF.

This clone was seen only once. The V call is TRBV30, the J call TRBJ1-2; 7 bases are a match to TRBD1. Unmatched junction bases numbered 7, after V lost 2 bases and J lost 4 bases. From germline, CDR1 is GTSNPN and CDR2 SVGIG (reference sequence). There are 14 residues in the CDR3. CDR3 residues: CAWSNSGTAYGYTF. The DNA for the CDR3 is TGTGCCTGGAGTAATTCCGGGACAGCCTATGGCTACACCTTC.

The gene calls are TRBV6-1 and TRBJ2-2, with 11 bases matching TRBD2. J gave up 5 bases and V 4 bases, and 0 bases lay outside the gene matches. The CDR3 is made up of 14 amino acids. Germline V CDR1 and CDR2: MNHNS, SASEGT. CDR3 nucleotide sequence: TGTGCCAGCAGTGGACTAGCGGGAACCGGGGAGCTGTTTTTT. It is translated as CASSGLAGTGELFF.

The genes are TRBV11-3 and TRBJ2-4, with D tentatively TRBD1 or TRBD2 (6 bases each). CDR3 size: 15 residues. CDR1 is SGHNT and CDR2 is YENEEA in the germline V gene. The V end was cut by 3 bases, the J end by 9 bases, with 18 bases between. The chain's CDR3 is CASSFPLGGSGIQYF. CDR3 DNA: TGTGCCAGCAGCTTCCCCTTAGGGGGGTCGGGCATTCAGTACTTC. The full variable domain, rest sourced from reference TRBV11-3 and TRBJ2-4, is EAGVVQSPRYKIIEKKQPVAFWCNPISGHNTLYWYLQNLGQGPELLIRYENEEAVDDSQLPKDRFSAERLKGVDSTLKIQPAELGDSAVYLCASSFPLGGSGIQYFGAGTRLSVL.

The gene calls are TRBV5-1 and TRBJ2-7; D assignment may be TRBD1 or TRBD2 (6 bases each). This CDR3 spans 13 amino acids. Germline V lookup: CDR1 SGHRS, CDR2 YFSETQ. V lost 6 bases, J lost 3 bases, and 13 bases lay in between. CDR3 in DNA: TGCGCCAGCACCCTGGGGGGCAGCTACGAGCAGTACTTC. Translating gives CASTLGGSYEQYF.

The CDR3 DNA is TGTGCCTGGAGTGTACAGGGGCCGGTAGGAGAGACCCAGTACTTC. This gives the protein CAWSVQGPVGETQYF. The chain couples TRBV30 to TRBJ2-5, with 7 bases aligning to TRBD1. This CDR3 contains 15 residues. Germline trimming cut 0 bases from V and 4 bases from J; bases unmatched to any gene: 8. The V gene's germline CDR1 is GTSNPN and CDR2 SVGIG (reference sequence).

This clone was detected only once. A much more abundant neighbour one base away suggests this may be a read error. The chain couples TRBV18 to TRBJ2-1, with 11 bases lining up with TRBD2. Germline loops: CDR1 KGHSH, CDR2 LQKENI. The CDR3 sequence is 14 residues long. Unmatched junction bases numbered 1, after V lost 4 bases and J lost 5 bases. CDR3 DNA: TGTGCCAGCTCACTGGGACTAGCGGACAATGAGCAGTTCTTC. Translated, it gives CASSLGLADNEQFF. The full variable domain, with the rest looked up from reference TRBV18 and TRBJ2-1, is NAGVMQNPRHLVRRRGQEARLRCSPMKGHSHVYWYRQLPEEGLKFMVYLQKENIIDESGMPKERFSAEFPKEGPSILRIQQVVRGDSAAYFCASSLGLADNEQFFGPGTRLTVL.

CDR3 sequence (DNA): TGTGCCAGCAGTTTTCTTGGCGGCTCCTACAATGAGCAGTTCTTC. This codes for CASSFLGGSYNEQFF. The V gene is TRBV28, the J gene TRBJ2-1, with no clear D. Germline CDR1 is MDHEN and CDR2 is SYDVKM. The CDR3 is 15 residues long. Trimming removed 3 bases at V and 0 bases at J, with 9 bases between.

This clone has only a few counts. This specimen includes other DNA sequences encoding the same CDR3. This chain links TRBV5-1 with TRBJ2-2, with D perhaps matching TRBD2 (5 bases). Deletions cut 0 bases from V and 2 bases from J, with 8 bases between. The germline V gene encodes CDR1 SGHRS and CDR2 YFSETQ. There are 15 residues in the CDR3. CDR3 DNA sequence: TGCGCCAGCAGCTTGGGAGCGGCCAACACCGGGGAGCTGTTTTTT. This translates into CASSLGAANTGELFF.

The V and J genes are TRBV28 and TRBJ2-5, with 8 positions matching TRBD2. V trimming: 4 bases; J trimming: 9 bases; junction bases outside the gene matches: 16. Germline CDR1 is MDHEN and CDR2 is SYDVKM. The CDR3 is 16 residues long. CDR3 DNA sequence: TGTGCCAGCAGTTCCTTTCGACTAGCGAGTGGTGAGGCCCAGTACTTC. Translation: CASSSFRLASGEAQYF.

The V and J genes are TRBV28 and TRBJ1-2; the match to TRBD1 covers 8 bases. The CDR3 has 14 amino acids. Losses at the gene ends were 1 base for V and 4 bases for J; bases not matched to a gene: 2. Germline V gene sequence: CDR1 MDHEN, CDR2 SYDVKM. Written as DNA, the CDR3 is TGTGCCAGCAGTTTATCTCAGGGGGCCTATGGCTACACCTTC. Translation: CASSLSQGAYGYTF.

Written as DNA, the CDR3 is TGTGCCAGCAGCTTAAGGCCGGGAAGCAATGCTAATGAAAAACTGTTTTTT. Its protein is CASSLRPGSNANEKLFF. This chain uses TRBV7-6 with TRBJ1-4; D is unresolved. With 2 bases removed from V and 3 bases from J, the gap between germline ends came to 16 bases. Germline V lookup: CDR1 SGHVS, CDR2 FNYEAQ. CDR3 size: 17 residues.

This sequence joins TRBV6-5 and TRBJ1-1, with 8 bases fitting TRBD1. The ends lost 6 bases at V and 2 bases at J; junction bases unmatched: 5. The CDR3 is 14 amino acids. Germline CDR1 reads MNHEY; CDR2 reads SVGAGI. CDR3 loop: CASRGQGANTEAFF. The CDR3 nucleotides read TGTGCCAGCAGGGGCCAGGGGGCTAACACTGAAGCTTTCTTT.

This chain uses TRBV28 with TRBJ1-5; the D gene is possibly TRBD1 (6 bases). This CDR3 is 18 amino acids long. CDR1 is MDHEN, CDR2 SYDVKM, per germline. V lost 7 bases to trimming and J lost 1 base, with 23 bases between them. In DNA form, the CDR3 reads TGTGCCAGCACCCCTCTCCGGGGTCCGGGGGGCAGCAATCAGCCCCAGCATTTT. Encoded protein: CASTPLRGPGGSNQPQHF.

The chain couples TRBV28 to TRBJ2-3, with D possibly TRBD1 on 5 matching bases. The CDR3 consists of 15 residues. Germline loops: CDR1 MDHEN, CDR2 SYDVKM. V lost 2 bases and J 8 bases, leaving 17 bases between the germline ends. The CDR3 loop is CASSLRGRASATQYF. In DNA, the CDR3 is TGTGCCAGCAGTTTAAGGGGCAGGGCGTCCGCTACGCAGTATTTT.

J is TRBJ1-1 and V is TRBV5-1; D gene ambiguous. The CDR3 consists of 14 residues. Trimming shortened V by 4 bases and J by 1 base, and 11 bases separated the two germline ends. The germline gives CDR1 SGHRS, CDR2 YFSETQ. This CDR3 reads CASSIMGRNTEAFF. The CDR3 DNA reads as TGCGCCAGCAGCATTATGGGTAGGAACACTGAAGCTTTCTTT.

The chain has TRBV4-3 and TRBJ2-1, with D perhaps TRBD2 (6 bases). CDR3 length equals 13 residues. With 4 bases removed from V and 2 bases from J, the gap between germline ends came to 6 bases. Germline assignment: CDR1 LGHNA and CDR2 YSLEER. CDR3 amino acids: CASSRGTYNEQFF. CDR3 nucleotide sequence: TGCGCCAGCAGCCGCGGGACCTACAATGAGCAGTTCTTC.

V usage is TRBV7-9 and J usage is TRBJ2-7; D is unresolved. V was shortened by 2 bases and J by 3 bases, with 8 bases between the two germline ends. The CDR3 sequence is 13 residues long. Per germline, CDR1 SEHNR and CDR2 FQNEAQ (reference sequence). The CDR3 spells CASSLFQDYEQYF. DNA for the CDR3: TGTGCCAGCAGCTTATTCCAGGACTACGAGCAGTACTTC.

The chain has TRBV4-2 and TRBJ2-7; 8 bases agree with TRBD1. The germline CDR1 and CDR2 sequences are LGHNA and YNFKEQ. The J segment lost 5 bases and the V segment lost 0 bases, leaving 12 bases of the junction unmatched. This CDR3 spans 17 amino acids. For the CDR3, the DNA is TGTGCCAGCAGCCAAGATTTCCCAGGGGGCCTTTCCAACGAGCAGTACTTC. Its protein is CASSQDFPGGLSNEQYF.

The CDR3, as DNA: TGTGCCAGCAAGTCCGGGACAGGGGGCGATCAGCCCCAGCATTTT. As protein: CASKSGTGGDQPQHF. The chain is built from TRBV2 and TRBJ1-5, with 12 bases lining up with TRBD1. There are 15 residues in the CDR3. The germline CDR1 and CDR2 sequences are SNHLY and FYNNEI. The V gene end was trimmed by 7 bases and the J gene end by 5 bases; junction bases not matched to a gene: 6.

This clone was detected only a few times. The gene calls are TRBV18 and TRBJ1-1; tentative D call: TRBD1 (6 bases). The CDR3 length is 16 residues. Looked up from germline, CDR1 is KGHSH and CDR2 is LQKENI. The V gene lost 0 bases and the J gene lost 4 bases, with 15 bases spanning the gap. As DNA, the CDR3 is TGTGCCAGCTCACCACCGGGGGGCAGTCAGCGCACTGAAGCTTTCTTT. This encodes CASSPPGGSQRTEAFF.

The CDR3 DNA is TGTGCCAGCAGCTTCGGGCAGTCCTACAATGAGCAGTTCTTC. As protein: CASSFGQSYNEQFF. J is TRBJ2-1 and V is TRBV7-3; D gene ambiguous. Per the germline V gene, CDR1 is SGHTA and CDR2 is FQGTGA. CDR3 length: 14 amino acids. Deletions cut 3 bases from V and 1 base from J, with 7 bases between.

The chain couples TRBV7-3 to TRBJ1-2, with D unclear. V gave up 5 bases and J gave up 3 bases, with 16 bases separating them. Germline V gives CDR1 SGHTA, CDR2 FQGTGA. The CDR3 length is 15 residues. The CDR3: CASSPGGVRDYGYTF. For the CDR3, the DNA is TGTGCCAGCAGCCCAGGTGGGGTGAGGGACTATGGCTACACCTTC.

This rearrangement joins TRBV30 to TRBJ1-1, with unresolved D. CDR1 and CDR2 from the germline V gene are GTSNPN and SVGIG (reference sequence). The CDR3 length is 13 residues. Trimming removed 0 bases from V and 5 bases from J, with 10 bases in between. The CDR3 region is CAWSVQVGTEAFF. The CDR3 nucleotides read TGTGCCTGGAGTGTACAAGTAGGGACTGAAGCTTTCTTT. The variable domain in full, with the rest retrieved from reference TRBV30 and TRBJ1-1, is SQTIHQWPATLVQPVGSPLSLECTVEGTSNPNLYWYRQAAGRGLQLLFYSVGIGQISSEVPQNLSASRPQDRQFILSSKKLLLSDSGFYLCAWSVQVGTEAFFGQGTRLTVV.

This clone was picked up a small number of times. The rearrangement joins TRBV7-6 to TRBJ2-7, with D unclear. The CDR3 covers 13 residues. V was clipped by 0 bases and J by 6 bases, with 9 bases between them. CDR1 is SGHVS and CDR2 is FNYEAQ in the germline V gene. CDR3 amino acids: CASSLAQRGEQYF. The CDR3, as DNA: TGTGCCAGCAGCTTAGCGCAGAGAGGCGAGCAGTACTTC.